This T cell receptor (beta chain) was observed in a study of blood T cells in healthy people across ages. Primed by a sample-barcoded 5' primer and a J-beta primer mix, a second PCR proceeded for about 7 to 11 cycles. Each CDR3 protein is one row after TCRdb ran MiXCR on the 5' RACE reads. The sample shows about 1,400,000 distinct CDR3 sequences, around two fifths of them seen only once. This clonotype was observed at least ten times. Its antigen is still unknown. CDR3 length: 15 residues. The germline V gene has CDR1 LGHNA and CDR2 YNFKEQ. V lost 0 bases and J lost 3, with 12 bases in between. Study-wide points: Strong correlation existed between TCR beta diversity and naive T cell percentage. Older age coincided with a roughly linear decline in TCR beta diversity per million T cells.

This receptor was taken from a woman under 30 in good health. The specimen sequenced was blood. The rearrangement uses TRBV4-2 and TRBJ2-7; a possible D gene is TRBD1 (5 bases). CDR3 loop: CASSQDSSRDYEQYF. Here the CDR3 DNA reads TGTGCCAGCAGCCAAGACTCGAGCAGGGACTACGAGCAGTACTTC.